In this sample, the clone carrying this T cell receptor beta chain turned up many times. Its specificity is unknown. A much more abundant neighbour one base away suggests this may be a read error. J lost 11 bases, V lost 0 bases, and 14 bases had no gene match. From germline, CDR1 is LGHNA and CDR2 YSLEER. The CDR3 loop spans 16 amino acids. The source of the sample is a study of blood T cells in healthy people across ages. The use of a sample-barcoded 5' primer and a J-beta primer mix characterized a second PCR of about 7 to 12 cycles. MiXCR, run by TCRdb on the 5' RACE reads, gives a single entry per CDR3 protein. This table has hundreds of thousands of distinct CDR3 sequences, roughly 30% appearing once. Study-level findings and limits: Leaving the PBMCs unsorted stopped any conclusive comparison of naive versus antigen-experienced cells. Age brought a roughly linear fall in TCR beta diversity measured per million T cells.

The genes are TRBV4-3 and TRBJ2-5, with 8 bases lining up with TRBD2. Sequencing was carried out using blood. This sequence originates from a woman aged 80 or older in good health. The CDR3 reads CASSQERGGRHNEQYF. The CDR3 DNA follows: TGCGCCAGCAGCCAAGAACGCGGGGGGAGGCACAATGAGCAGTACTTC.